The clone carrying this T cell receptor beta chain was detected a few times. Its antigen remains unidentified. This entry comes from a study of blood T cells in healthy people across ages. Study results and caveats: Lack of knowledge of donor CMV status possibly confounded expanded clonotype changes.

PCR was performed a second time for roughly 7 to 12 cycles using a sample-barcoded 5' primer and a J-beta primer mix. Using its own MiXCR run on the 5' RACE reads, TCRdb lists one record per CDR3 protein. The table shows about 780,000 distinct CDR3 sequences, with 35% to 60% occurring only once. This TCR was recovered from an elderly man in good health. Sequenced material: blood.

The CDR3 DNA follows: TGTGCCAGCAGTTCAAACGGACTGGGAATAGATACGCAGTATTTT. This codes for CASSSNGLGIDTQYF. The rearrangement joins TRBV28 to TRBJ2-3; tentative D call: TRBD2 (5 bases). Germline-derived CDR1 and CDR2 are MDHEN and SYDVKM. Trimming removed 4 bases at V and 5 bases at J, with 16 bases between. This CDR3 region has 15 residues. The entire variable domain, with the rest obtained from reference TRBV28 and TRBJ2-3, is as follows: DVKVTQSSRYLVKRTGEKVFLECVQDMDHENMFWYRQDPGLGLRLIYFSYDVKMKEKGDIPEGYSVSREKKERFSLILESASTNQTSMYLCASSSNGLGIDTQYFGPGTRLTVL.